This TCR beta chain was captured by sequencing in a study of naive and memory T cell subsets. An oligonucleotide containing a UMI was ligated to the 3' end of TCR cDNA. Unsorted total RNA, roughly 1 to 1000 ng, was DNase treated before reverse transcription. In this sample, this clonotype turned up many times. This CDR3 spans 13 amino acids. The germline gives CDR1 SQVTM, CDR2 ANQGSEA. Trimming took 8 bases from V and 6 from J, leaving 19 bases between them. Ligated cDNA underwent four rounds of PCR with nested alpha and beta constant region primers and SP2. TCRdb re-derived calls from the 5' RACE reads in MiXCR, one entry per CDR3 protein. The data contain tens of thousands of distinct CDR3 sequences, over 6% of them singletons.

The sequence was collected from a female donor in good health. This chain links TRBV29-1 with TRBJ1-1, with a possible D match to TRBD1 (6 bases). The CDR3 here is CSFNRAAGAEAFF. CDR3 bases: TGCAGCTTTAACAGGGCCGCCGGGGCTGAAGCTTTCTTT. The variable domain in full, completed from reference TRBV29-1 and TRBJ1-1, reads SAVISQKPSRDICQRGTSLTIQCQVDSQVTMMFWYRQQPGQSLTLIATANQGSEATYESGFVIDKFPISRPNLTFSTLTVSNMSPEDSSIYLCSFNRAAGAEAFFGQGTRLTVV.